What follows are 10 T cell receptor beta chains derived from one specimen sequenced in a study of tumor T cells in aggressive B-cell lymphoma. Repertoires were generated with immunoSEQ multiplex PCR, while TCRdb's copy carries only in-frame clones and drops some. The repertoire has over a thousand clones, around 92% of them found once; the top ten carry 4% to 5.5%. Sequencing input: tumor tissue. These receptors were taken from an adult with diffuse large B cell lymphoma.

Details on this clone: The same CDR3 also results from other DNA sequences found in this sample. V and J are TRBV14 and TRBJ2-7, with 10 bases aligning to TRBD1. This CDR3 region has 14 residues. Trimming removed 6 bases from V and 3 bases from J; junction bases left unmatched: 5. CDR1 and CDR2 (germline): SGHDN, FVKESK. The CDR3 DNA reads TGTGCCAGCAGTCCCGGGACAGGGGTCTACGAGCAGTACTTC. This gives the protein CASSPGTGVYEQYF.

The chain links TRBV6-4 to TRBJ2-7; 12 positions match TRBD2. Germline loops: CDR1 MRHNA, CDR2 SNTAGT. The V segment lost 10 bases and the J segment 1 base; nucleotides outside the gene matches: 5. The CDR3 is 14 amino acids. The CDR3 is CAIRTSGMSYEQYF. CDR3 nucleotides: TGTGCCATCAGGACTAGCGGGATGTCCTACGAGCAGTACTTC.

This chain joins TRBV7-9 and TRBJ2-3, with a possible D match to TRBD2 (6 bases). Germline V lookup: CDR1 SEHNR, CDR2 FQNEAQ (reference sequence). The CDR3 has 13 residues. V dropped 2 bases and J dropped 10 bases, with 13 bases sitting between them. The CDR3 protein is CASSLNAGSAQYF. CDR3 DNA sequence: TGTGCCAGCAGCTTAAACGCGGGAAGCGCGCAGTATTTT.

The gene calls are TRBV9 and TRBJ2-1; D is possibly TRBD2 (6 bases). This CDR3 region has 15 residues. Germline-derived CDR1 and CDR2 are SGDLS and YYNGEE. V was trimmed by 0 bases and J by 4 bases, leaving 11 bases between them. This CDR3 reads CASSVGGTVYNEQFF. The CDR3 DNA follows: TGTGCCAGCAGCGTAGGAGGGACTGTTTACAATGAGCAGTTCTTC.

This chain connects TRBV29-1 to TRBJ2-5, with D possibly TRBD2 on 6 matching bases. Trimming cost V 6 bases and J 6 bases, with 14 bases left between them. The germline V gene has CDR1 SQVTM and CDR2 ANQGSEA. This CDR3 region has 12 residues. The chain's CDR3 is CSVRRGSKTQYF. The CDR3 region has the DNA TGCAGCGTCCGGCGGGGTTCGAAGACCCAGTACTTC.

The rearrangement links TRBV28 to TRBJ2-1; TRBD2 is a possible D gene (5 bases). CDR1 and CDR2 from the germline V gene are MDHEN and SYDVKM. V was shortened by 2 bases and J by 4 bases, with 12 bases between the two germline ends. This CDR3 has 15 amino acids. CDR3 loop: CASSLEGSPYNEQFF. In DNA form, the CDR3 reads TGTGCCAGCAGTTTAGAGGGATCGCCTTACAATGAGCAGTTCTTC.

The rearrangement links TRBV25-1 to TRBJ1-6; 8 positions match TRBD1. CDR3 length equals 13 residues. CDR1 is MGHDK and CDR2 is SYGVNS in the germline V gene. V lost 7 bases and J lost 9; bases outside the gene matches: 5. CDR3 region: CASTGQGGSPLHF. In DNA, the CDR3 is TGTGCCAGCACCGGACAGGGCGGTTCACCCCTCCACTTT. The full variable domain, its missing parts supplied by reference TRBV25-1 and TRBJ1-6, is EADIYQTPRYLVIGTGKKITLECSQTMGHDKMYWYQQDPGMELHLIHYSYGVNSTEKGDLSSESTVSRIRTEHFPLTLESARPSHTSQYLCASTGQGGSPLHFGNGTRLTVT.

This clone was seen a single time. The CDR3 here is CASSYIAGADTQYF. As DNA, the CDR3 is TGCGCCAGCAGCTATATAGCGGGAGCAGATACGCAGTATTTT. V gene TRBV5-1 combines with J gene TRBJ2-3, with TRBD2 matching over 9 bases. The J segment lost 4 bases and the V segment lost 3 bases, leaving 3 bases of the junction unmatched. The CDR3 runs 14 residues. Germline CDR1 SGHRS, CDR2 YFSETQ.

V is TRBV9 and J is TRBJ2-6; D is ambiguous. V lost 4 bases and J 3 bases, leaving 11 bases between the germline ends. CDR1 SGDLS and CDR2 YYNGEE come from the germline V gene. CDR3 length equals 15 residues. DNA for the CDR3: TGTGCCAGCAGCTACGGGTGGCGTGGGGCCAACGTCCTGACTTTC. Its protein product is CASSYGWRGANVLTF. The full variable domain, completed using reference TRBV9 and TRBJ2-6, is DSGVTQTPKHLITATGQRVTLRCSPRSGDLSVYWYQQSLDQGLQFLIQYYNGEERAKGNILERFSAQQFPDLHSELNLSSLELGDSALYFCASSYGWRGANVLTFGAGSRLTVL.

This sequence joins TRBV27 and TRBJ1-1, with D possibly being TRBD1 (6 bases). Per the germline V gene, CDR1 is MNHEY and CDR2 is SMNVEV (reference sequence). The CDR3 length is 13 residues. V was clipped by 2 bases and J by 8 bases, with 12 bases between them. CDR3 coding DNA: TGTGCCAGCAGTTTAAGGGGGGGACACGAAGCTTTCTTT. It is translated as CASSLRGGHEAFF.